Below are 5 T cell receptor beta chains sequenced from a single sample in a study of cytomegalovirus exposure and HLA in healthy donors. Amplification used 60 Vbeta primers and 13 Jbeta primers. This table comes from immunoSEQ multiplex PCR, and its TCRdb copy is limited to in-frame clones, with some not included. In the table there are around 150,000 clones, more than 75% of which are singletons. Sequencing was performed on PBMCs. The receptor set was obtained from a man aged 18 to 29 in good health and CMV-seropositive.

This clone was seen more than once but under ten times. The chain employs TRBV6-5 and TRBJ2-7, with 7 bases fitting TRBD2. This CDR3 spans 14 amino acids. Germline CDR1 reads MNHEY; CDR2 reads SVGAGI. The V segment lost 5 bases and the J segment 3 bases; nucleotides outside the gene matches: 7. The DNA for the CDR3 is TGTGCCAGCAGTCCAGGGACTACTCGCTACGAGCAGTACTTC. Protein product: CASSPGTTRYEQYF.

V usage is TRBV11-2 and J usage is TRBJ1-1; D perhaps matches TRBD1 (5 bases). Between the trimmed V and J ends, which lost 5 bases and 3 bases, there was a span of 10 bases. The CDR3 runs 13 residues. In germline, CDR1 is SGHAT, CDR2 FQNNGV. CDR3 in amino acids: CASSGRDYTEAFF. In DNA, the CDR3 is TGTGCCAGCAGCGGCAGGGATTACACTGAAGCTTTCTTT.

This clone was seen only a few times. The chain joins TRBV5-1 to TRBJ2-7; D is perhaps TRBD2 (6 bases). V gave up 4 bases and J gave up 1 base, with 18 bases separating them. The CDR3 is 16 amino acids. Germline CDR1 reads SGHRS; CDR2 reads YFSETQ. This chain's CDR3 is CASSERSGVISYEQYF. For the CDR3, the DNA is TGCGCCAGCAGCGAAAGGTCGGGGGTCATTTCCTACGAGCAGTACTTC. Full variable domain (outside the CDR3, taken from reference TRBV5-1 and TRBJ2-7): KAGVTQTPRYLIKTRGQQVTLSCSPISGHRSVSWYQQTPGQGLQFLFEYFSETQRNKGNFPGRFSGRQFSNSRSEMNVSTLELGDSALYLCASSERSGVISYEQYFGPGTRLTVT.

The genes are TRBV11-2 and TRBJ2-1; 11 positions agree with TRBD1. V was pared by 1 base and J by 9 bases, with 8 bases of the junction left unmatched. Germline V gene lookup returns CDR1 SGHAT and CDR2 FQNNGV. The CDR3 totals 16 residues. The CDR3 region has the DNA TGTGCCAGCAGCTTAGGTCACCGGGACAGGGGGTTTGAGCAGTTCTTC. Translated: CASSLGHRDRGFEQFF.

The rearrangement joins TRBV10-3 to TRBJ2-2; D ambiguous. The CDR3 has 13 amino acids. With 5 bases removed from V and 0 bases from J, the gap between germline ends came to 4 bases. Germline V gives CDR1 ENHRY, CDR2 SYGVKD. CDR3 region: CAISTANTGELFF. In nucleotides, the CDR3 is TGTGCCATCAGTACAGCGAACACCGGGGAGCTGTTTTTT.